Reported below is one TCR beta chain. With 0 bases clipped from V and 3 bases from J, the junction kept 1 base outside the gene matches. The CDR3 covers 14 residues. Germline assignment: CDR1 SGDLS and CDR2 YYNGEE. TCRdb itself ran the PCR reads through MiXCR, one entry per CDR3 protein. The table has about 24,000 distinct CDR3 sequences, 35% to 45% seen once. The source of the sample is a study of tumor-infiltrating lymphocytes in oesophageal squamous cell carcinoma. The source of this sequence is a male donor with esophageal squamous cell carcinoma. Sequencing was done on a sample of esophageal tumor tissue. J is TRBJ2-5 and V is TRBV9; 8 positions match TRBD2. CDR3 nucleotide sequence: TGTGCCAGCAGCGTAGAACTAGCGGAAGAGACCCAGTACTTC. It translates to CASSVELAEETQYF.